This entry features one T cell receptor beta chain sequence. In the source study's methods: Scientists estimated how many nucleated cells there were by amplifying reference gene primers. Assay: immunoSEQ multiplex PCR; the TCRdb copy retains only in-frame clones and omits some. V, J and clone size were drawn from that table, and D and trimming were deduced from the DNA. Here the sample spans hundreds of thousands of clones, 80% to 90% being singletons. The CDR3 consists of 16 residues. The ends were cut back, 5 bases at V and 0 bases at J, with 14 bases in the middle. Germline-derived CDR1 and CDR2 are KGHSH and LQKENI. The sample comes from a study of blood T cell repertoires in COVID-19. Clinical histories supplied by participants themselves formed the basis of cohort assignment. The study counted Cohort 3 donors as recovered given two negative PCRs, clearance, or symptom resolution.

The sequence came from a man aged 25 to 45 who had recovered from COVID-19. V usage is TRBV18 and J usage is TRBJ1-3, with TRBD1 as a possible D gene (6 bases). The sequencing sample was made of PBMCs or T cells enriched from blood (not recorded which). As DNA, the CDR3 is TGTGCCAGCTCAACGACAGGCTCCAGCTCTGGAAACACCATATATTTT. This gives the protein CASSTTGSSSGNTIYF.